These 21 T cell receptor beta chains were all obtained from the same sample, sequenced in a study of blood T cell repertoires in COVID-19. Repertoires were generated with immunoSEQ multiplex PCR, while TCRdb's copy carries only in-frame clones and drops some. The table records approximately 160,000 clones, roughly four fifths of them present only once. Material for sequencing was peripheral blood. Source of these receptors: a man in his fifties or sixties with active or convalescent COVID-19.

This clone occurred a few times. The rearrangement uses TRBV10-3 and TRBJ1-2, with 7 bases lining up with TRBD1. The CDR3 has 15 amino acids. V was clipped by 10 bases and J by 1 base; unmatched bases: 12. Germline V gives CDR1 ENHRY, CDR2 SYGVKD. The CDR3 is CATAAGTANNYGYTF. The CDR3 nucleotides read TGTGCCACCGCAGCCGGGACAGCTAATAACTATGGCTACACCTTC.

This rearrangement joins TRBV7-3 to TRBJ1-2; D perhaps matches TRBD1 (6 bases). The CDR3 has 12 residues. Trimming pared 6 bases from V and 7 bases from J, leaving 12 bases between. In germline, CDR1 is SGHTA, CDR2 FQGTGA. The chain's CDR3 is CASRSGESGYTF. The CDR3 DNA reads as TGTGCCAGCAGGTCAGGGGAAAGTGGCTACACCTTC.

V usage is TRBV18 and J usage is TRBJ1-1; possibly TRBD1 for D (6 bases). Germline V gives CDR1 KGHSH, CDR2 LQKENI. Trimming removed 0 bases from V and 0 bases from J, with 8 bases in between. The CDR3 totals 15 residues. The CDR3, as DNA: TGTGCCAGCTCACCACCAACAGGGATGAACACTGAAGCTTTCTTT. This codes for CASSPPTGMNTEAFF.

The genes are TRBV14 and TRBJ1-6, with D possibly TRBD1 on 6 matching bases. Trimming took off 4 bases at V and 10 bases at J, with 14 bases between the two ends. Per the germline V gene, CDR1 is SGHDN and CDR2 is FVKESK. The length of the CDR3 is 14 residues. The CDR3 region has the DNA TGTGCCAGCAGCCGAATCCCAGGGGAGTCACCCCTCCACTTT. This encodes CASSRIPGESPLHF.

The gene calls are TRBV6-1 and TRBJ2-3; D is uncertain. The CDR3 sequence is 13 residues long. Germline V gene data show CDR1 as MNHNS and CDR2 as SASEGT. The V end was cut by 2 bases, the J end by 8 bases, with 11 bases between. CDR3: CASSEIGPGTQYF. DNA of the CDR3: TGTGCCAGCAGTGAAATCGGTCCAGGTACGCAGTATTTT.

V usage is TRBV6-6 and J usage is TRBJ2-2; D call uncertain. The CDR3 has 15 amino acids. Germline V gene data show CDR1 as MNHNY and CDR2 as SVGAGI (reference sequence). The germline V and J ends were trimmed by 5 bases and 5 bases, with 15 bases remaining between them. The CDR3 loop reads CASSRVESRTGELFF. CDR3 nucleotides: TGTGCCAGCAGTCGTGTCGAAAGCCGAACCGGGGAGCTGTTTTTT.

The CDR3 bases are TGTGCCAGCAGCTTAAGCAAAGAGACCCAGTACTTC. As protein: CASSLSKETQYF. This sequence joins TRBV11-2 and TRBJ2-5; no definite D call. V lost 2 bases and J lost 3, with 4 bases in between. Germline CDR1 is SGHAT and CDR2 is FQNNGV. The CDR3 extends over 12 amino acids.

The chain is built from TRBV28 and TRBJ1-2; 8 bases are a match to TRBD1. The CDR3 runs to 14 residues. V lost 2 bases, J lost 4 bases, and 3 bases stayed unmatched. Germline V gene lookup returns CDR1 MDHEN and CDR2 SYDVKM. This chain's CDR3 is CASSLGGQAYGYTF. The DNA for the CDR3 is TGTGCCAGCAGTTTAGGGGGACAGGCCTATGGCTACACCTTC.

This clone was observed once. The chain couples TRBV5-1 to TRBJ1-2, with 7 positions matching TRBD1. Germline V gene lookup returns CDR1 SGHRS and CDR2 YFSETQ. The junction had 8 bases not matched to a gene; V was cut back by 4 bases and J by 5 bases. The CDR3 length is 14 residues. The CDR3 coding sequence is TGCGCCAGCAGCCCTGGGGGGACAGAGTATGGCTACACCTTC. It encodes CASSPGGTEYGYTF. The full variable domain, its missing parts supplied by reference TRBV5-1 and TRBJ1-2, is KAGVTQTPRYLIKTRGQQVTLSCSPISGHRSVSWYQQTPGQGLQFLFEYFSETQRNKGNFPGRFSGRQFSNSRSEMNVSTLELGDSALYLCASSPGGTEYGYTFGSGTRLTVV.

This clone was counted only a few times. The J gene is TRBJ2-7, the V gene TRBV24-1; perhaps TRBD1 as D (5 bases). The CDR3 covers 15 residues. The V gene's germline CDR1 is KGHDR and CDR2 SFDVKD. V lost 4 bases and J 2 bases, leaving 14 bases between the germline ends. Here the CDR3 DNA reads TGTGCCACCAGTGACAGAAGGACACCAACCTACGAGCAGTACTTC. This encodes CATSDRRTPTYEQYF.

This chain links TRBV25-1 with TRBJ2-7, with TRBD1 matching over 9 bases. Germline V gene sequence: CDR1 MGHDK, CDR2 SYGVNS. The V gene end was trimmed by 3 bases and the J gene end by 3 bases; junction bases not matched to a gene: 9. CDR3 size: 16 residues. This CDR3 is CASSDGQGRNYYEQYF. The CDR3, as DNA: TGTGCCAGCAGTGACGGACAGGGGAGAAATTACTACGAGCAGTACTTC.

The chain links TRBV3-1 (or the pseudogene TRBV3-2) to TRBJ2-5; TRBD2 agrees at 12 bases. Trimming cost V 2 bases and J 4 bases; bases outside gene matches: 5. There are 16 residues in the CDR3. Germline CDR1 is LGHDT and CDR2 is YNNKEL (reference sequence). Here the CDR3 DNA reads TGTGCCAGCAGCCAAAGCGCTAGCGGGGGGGCAGAGACCCAGTACTTC. As protein: CASSQSASGGAETQYF.

This chain links TRBV4-2 with TRBJ1-1; D may be TRBD1 (5 bases). The CDR3 loop spans 14 amino acids. Deletions cut 0 bases from V and 3 bases from J, with 8 bases between. Germline V gene sequence: CDR1 LGHNA, CDR2 YNFKEQ. The CDR3 DNA reads TGTGCCAGCAGCCAAGATGGGGCCTACACTGAAGCTTTCTTT. Its translation is CASSQDGAYTEAFF.

The chain carries TRBV19 and TRBJ1-5; TRBD1 might be the D (5 bases). Trimming took 3 bases from V and 6 from J, leaving 21 bases between them. Germline V CDR1 and CDR2: LNHDA, SQIVND (reference sequence). The CDR3 has 17 amino acids. As DNA, the CDR3 is TGTGCCAGTAGTATTGAGTTGAGGCGGACAAGCTCTCAGCCCCAGCATTTT. Translation gives CASSIELRRTSSQPQHF. The full variable domain, in which reference TRBV19 and TRBJ1-5 provide the parts outside the CDR3, is DGGITQSPKYLFRKEGQNVTLSCEQNLNHDAMYWYRQDPGQGLRLIYYSQIVNDFQKGDIAEGYSVSREKKESFPLTVTSAQKNPTAFYLCASSIELRRTSSQPQHFGDGTRLSIL.

This clone was recorded a few times. V is TRBV12-2 and J is TRBJ1-2; the D call of TRBD1 is as the table states it, not checked on the DNA. TRBV12-2 is a known pseudogene. This CDR3 is built from 17 residues. In DNA form, the CDR3 reads TGTGCAAGTCGCCCTCGGGACAGGGGGCGCGTAGACTATGGCTACACCTTC. It codes for CASRPRDRGRVDYGYTF.

The chain links TRBV25-1 to TRBJ2-1; 8 bases align to TRBD2. Germline assignment: CDR1 MGHDK and CDR2 SYGVNS. V shed 1 base and J 7 bases; nucleotides not matched to a gene: 9. This CDR3 has 16 residues. Here the CDR3 DNA reads TGTGCCAGCAGTGAATGGGACGGGAGGGCCGGGAATGAGCAGTTCTTC. Translation gives CASSEWDGRAGNEQFF.

The V call is TRBV19, the J call TRBJ1-5, with D possibly being TRBD1 (5 bases). The CDR3 totals 14 residues. V was clipped by 7 bases and J by 4 bases, with 14 bases between them. Germline V gene sequence: CDR1 LNHDA, CDR2 SQIVND (reference sequence). This CDR3 is CASTPYGGNQPQHF. The CDR3 DNA is TGTGCCAGTACCCCTTATGGGGGGAATCAGCCCCAGCATTTT.

The chain joins TRBV7-6 to TRBJ1-1; D uncertain. CDR1 SGHVS and CDR2 FNYEAQ come from the germline V gene. V was clipped by 1 base and J by 8 bases, with 8 bases between them. The CDR3 runs to 12 residues. DNA for the CDR3: TGTGCCAGCAGCTTAGACTATGCCGAAGCTTTCTTT. Translation: CASSLDYAEAFF.

The rearrangement links TRBV5-1 to TRBJ2-3; TRBD1 matches 9 bases. Germline CDR1 and CDR2: SGHRS and YFSETQ. This CDR3 has 14 residues. Trimming cost V 4 bases and J 4 bases; bases outside gene matches: 4. The CDR3 loop reads CASSRTGVADTQYF. In DNA form, the CDR3 reads TGCGCCAGCAGCCGGACAGGGGTGGCAGATACGCAGTATTTT.

The chain is built from TRBV5-1 and TRBJ2-3; 11 nucleotides align to TRBD2. Germline V gene lookup returns CDR1 SGHRS and CDR2 YFSETQ. The CDR3 is made up of 16 amino acids. The trim removed 0 bases at V and 5 bases at J, leaving 5 bases unmatched. The CDR3 region has the DNA TGCGCCAGCAGCTTGGTATCCGGACTAGCGGGAGATACGCAGTATTTT. The encoded protein is CASSLVSGLAGDTQYF.

The chain carries TRBV6-5 and TRBJ2-3; 8 bases line up with TRBD2. V lost 8 bases to trimming and J lost 2 bases; unmatched junction nucleotides: 3. The CDR3 extends over 13 amino acids. Germline V gene sequence: CDR1 MNHEY, CDR2 SVGAGI. Here the CDR3 reads CASQTSVTDTQYF. In nucleotides, the CDR3 is TGTGCCAGCCAGACTAGCGTCACAGATACGCAGTATTTT.